This TCR beta chain was found in a study of shared clonotypes between healthy human individuals. The run depth of the assay was deep. The method was immunoSEQ multiplex PCR; TCRdb's version includes in-frame clones alone and lacks a portion of them. The table lists about 490,000 clones, around three quarters of them singletons. Adults of Caucasian background living in Nashville, Tennessee made up all donors. Deletions cut 0 bases from V and 2 bases from J, with 11 bases between. CDR3 size: 16 residues. CDR1 and CDR2 from the germline V gene are SGHVS and FNYEAQ. Sequenced material: PBMCs. This rearrangement joins TRBV7-6 to TRBJ1-5; D gene uncertain. This clonotype was sampled from a woman in her 40s in good health. Some clones in this sample may be carry-over from other donors' samples. CDR3 amino acids: CASSLAPGWGNQPQHF. The CDR3 nucleotides are TGTGCCAGCAGCTTAGCCCCGGGTTGGGGCAATCAGCCCCAGCATTTT.